This entry features one T cell receptor (beta chain) sequence. Its antigen remains unidentified. It has no much larger one-base neighbor in the sample; base qualities were not kept. The data belong to a study of blood T cell repertoires in COVID-19 (dated by TCRdb to the early 2020s). Context from the whole study: Samples covering the acute and convalescent phases of COVID-19 were provided by collaborators in the United States, Italy and Spain. The prospective study material was composed of cDNA or gDNA derived from T cells, B-cell-depleted T cells, or PBMCs. The dataset comprised deeply sampled blood TCRbeta repertoires from subjects exposed to, actively infected with, or recovered from COVID-19. A de-identified subject ID, COVID-19 status, age in years and sex were almost always included in the sample metadata. Where available, HLA class I and class II types were taken from metadata supplied by the sample provider and were not determined by assay-based typing. The repertoires were released in a freely available public database intended as a resource for research on the immune response to SARS-CoV-2. The samples were drawn from two sources: the first 160 participants of the ongoing ImmuneRACE study, and 1,000 to 1,500 subjects contributed by 6 global collaborators. What the study reported, not specific to this receptor: The amount of clinical and demographic metadata varied by source and participant and was provided uncurated.

Collaborating institutions collected whole blood in K2EDTA tubes following their own protocols. For TCRbeta analysis, collaborators shipped samples in one of three forms: frozen whole blood, isolated PBMCs, or DNA extracted from either of those sample types. The CDR3 runs 15 residues from the cysteine to the phenylalanine. Only the CDR3 region is kept as DNA, spanning 45 bases read in frame from base 1. CDR1 and CDR2, per the germline V gene, are MNHEY and SVGAGI. V is pruned by 6 bases and J by 0 bases, leaving 6 bases of the junction without a gene match. The immunoSEQ Assay, a bias-controlled multiplex PCR, was used to amplify TCRbeta CDR3 regions from genomic DNA. The paper's data handling went like this. Nucleated cell counts per sample were estimated from amplification of reference gene primers within the assay. Sequence reads were collapsed and filtered to measure the absolute abundance of every unique TCRbeta CDR3 rearrangement. For each sample, productive Simpson clonality was calculated as the square root of Simpson's diversity index across productive rearrangements. The table was pulled from immuneACCESS by TCRdb, which kept in-frame rearrangements only. Such tables lose some clones; where checked, under half of the loss comes from unresolved V genes, and the rest has no known cause. The V and J calls and the clone size are those of that table, but D and trimming were determined from the DNA. The sample table lists under 140,000 clones, 75% to 85% of them with a count of one. The top ten constitute 16% of the sample.

The sequence joins TRBV6-5 to TRBJ2-7, with 9 bases aligning to TRBD1. Sequencing used peripheral blood. The source of this sequence is a woman in her sixties or seventies with acute or convalescent COVID-19. The CDR3 corresponds to CASRGGQGFSYEQYF. Read as DNA, the sequence is TGTGCCAGCAGGGGGGGACAGGGCTTCTCCTACGAGCAGTACTTC.